Following are 21 T cell receptor beta chains from one sample sequenced in a study of blood T cell repertoires in COVID-19 (TCRdb year 2020). Library generation was performed with the immunoSEQ multiplex PCR assay. TCRdb provides this immuneACCESS table in a form limited to in-frame rearrangements. Some clones are lacking; in checked studies, under half of them reflect an unresolved V gene, and why the rest are absent is not known. The sample records roughly 100,000 clones, 82% of which are singletons. Together, the top ten hold around 19% of the sample. The sequenced material came from peripheral blood. Receptors originate from a man of 80 years or more with acute or convalescent COVID-19.

This clone was counted between two and nine times. V is TRBV7-8 and J is TRBJ2-7; perhaps TRBD2 as D (5 bases). V shed 8 bases and J shed 7 bases, with 12 bases lying between them. The germline V gene encodes CDR1 SGHVS and CDR2 FQNEAQ. This CDR3 is 11 amino acids long. CDR3 DNA: TGTGCCAGCGCCGTACGGAGGGAGCAGTACTTC. This translates into CASAVRREQYF.

V usage is TRBV6-2 or TRBV6-3 and J usage is TRBJ2-7; 7 bases agree with TRBD2. This CDR3 contains 15 residues. Trimming at V came to 2 bases and at J to 6 bases, leaving 10 bases not matched to a gene. Germline V gives CDR1 MNHEY, CDR2 SVGEGT. The chain's CDR3 is CASSYEAGILLEQYF. The CDR3 DNA follows: TGTGCCAGCAGTTACGAAGCGGGAATTTTGCTCGAGCAGTACTTC.

The CDR3 spells CASSSQRGGDTQYF. The CDR3 bases are TGTGCCAGCAGCTCGCAGCGGGGGGGGGATACGCAGTATTTT. The chain combines TRBV7-2 with TRBJ2-3; 10 bases are shared with TRBD2. CDR1 and CDR2 from the germline V gene are SGHTA and FQGNSA. V lost 4 bases and J lost 6; bases outside the gene matches: 4. The CDR3 is 14 amino acids.

The chain couples TRBV12-3 or TRBV12-4 to TRBJ2-7, with a weak D call TRBD1 (5 bases). The CDR3 sequence is 12 residues long. V gave up 5 bases and J gave up 3 bases, with 8 bases separating them. Here the CDR3 reads CASSPQVYEQYF. The CDR3 region has the DNA TGTGCCAGCAGTCCACAGGTCTACGAGCAGTACTTC.

The chain links TRBV28 to TRBJ1-6; no firm D call. CDR1 is MDHEN, CDR2 SYDVKM, per germline. The CDR3 covers 12 residues. Trimming took 6 bases from V and 10 from J, leaving 10 bases between them. The CDR3 loop reads CASSLLGSPLHF. DNA for the CDR3: TGTGCCAGCAGCCTACTAGGGTCACCCCTCCACTTT.

This chain joins TRBV19 and TRBJ2-3; the match to TRBD2 covers 9 bases. V shed 5 bases, J shed 3 bases, and the junction held 6 bases outside the gene matches. The CDR3 totals 15 residues. Germline V gives CDR1 LNHDA, CDR2 SQIVND (reference sequence). This chain's CDR3 is CASSPLAGTTDTQYF. CDR3 coding DNA: TGTGCCAGTAGTCCGCTAGCGGGGACAACAGATACGCAGTATTTT.

This clone showed up just a few times. Other DNA variants within this sample encode the same CDR3. J is TRBJ2-7 and V is TRBV12-3 or TRBV12-4, with 8 bases identical to TRBD2. The CDR3 consists of 13 residues. J lost 5 bases, V lost 1 base, and 1 base had no gene match. The CDR3: CASSLGAGDEQYF. The CDR3 bases are TGTGCCAGCAGTTTAGGAGCGGGAGACGAGCAGTACTTC.

The V call is TRBV30, the J call TRBJ2-7, with D possibly TRBD2 on 5 matching bases. The V end lost 6 bases, the J end lost 3 bases, and 18 bases lay between the germline ends. Germline assignment: CDR1 GTSNPN and CDR2 SVGIG (reference sequence). The CDR3 runs 14 residues. The CDR3 DNA reads TGTGCCTGCGGATCTCCCGGGATACTCTACGAGCAGTACTTC. It encodes CACGSPGILYEQYF.

The chain has TRBV28 and TRBJ1-1; D remains ambiguous. This CDR3 has 13 amino acids. Germline V gives CDR1 MDHEN, CDR2 SYDVKM. With 2 bases removed from V and 11 bases from J, the gap between germline ends came to 15 bases. The CDR3 bases are TGTGCCAGCAGTTTACAAACCTTCGGGAGCGCTTTCTTT. Translation gives CASSLQTFGSAFF.

The chain links TRBV18 to TRBJ2-1, with no clear D. This CDR3 spans 14 amino acids. Trimming cost V 2 bases and J 5 bases, with 10 bases left between them. Germline CDR1 and CDR2: KGHSH and LQKENI. The CDR3 DNA sequence: TGTGCCAGCTCACCAGAAACAGCTAACAATGAGCAGTTCTTC. It specifies CASSPETANNEQFF.

The V and J genes are TRBV6-5 and TRBJ1-6; D gene uncertain. The germline V gene encodes CDR1 MNHEY and CDR2 SVGAGI. The CDR3 is 15 residues long. V gave up 0 bases and J gave up 7 bases, with 10 bases separating them. The DNA for the CDR3 is TGTGCCAGCAGTTACTCAGGACGGGAGAATTCACCCCTCCACTTT. As protein: CASSYSGRENSPLHF.

V usage is TRBV9 and J usage is TRBJ1-3; TRBD1 might be the D (6 bases). From germline, CDR1 is SGDLS and CDR2 YYNGEE. The ends were cut back, 0 bases at V and 2 bases at J, with 12 bases in the middle. This CDR3 has 16 residues. The CDR3 protein is CASSVGGGGAGNTIYF. The CDR3 nucleotides are TGTGCCAGCAGCGTAGGAGGAGGGGGGGCTGGAAACACCATATATTTT.

The DNA of the CDR3 is TGTGCCAGCAGCTTAGAAGGGACTCAGGTCGATGAGCAGTTCTTC. This sequence encodes CASSLEGTQVDEQFF. The chain couples TRBV11-2 to TRBJ2-1; TRBD2 might be the D (6 bases). The germline V gene has CDR1 SGHAT and CDR2 FQNNGV. The CDR3 is 15 residues long. V was trimmed by 0 bases and J by 8 bases, leaving 14 bases between them.

The CDR3 region has the DNA TGTGCCAGCAGTAGCTCTCGACAGGGGGCTCGAGGCTACACCTTC. It encodes CASSSSRQGARGYTF. The chain couples TRBV6-2 or TRBV6-3 to TRBJ1-2; 10 bases align to TRBD1. The germline gives CDR1 MNHEY, CDR2 SVGEGT. V shed 5 bases and J 8 bases; nucleotides not matched to a gene: 11. CDR3 length: 15 amino acids.

V is TRBV19 and J is TRBJ1-2, with D uncertain. The germline gives CDR1 LNHDA, CDR2 SQIVND (reference sequence). The CDR3 is 14 amino acids. V dropped 3 bases and J dropped 0 bases, with 8 bases sitting between them. This CDR3 reads CASSILQANYGYTF. The DNA for the CDR3 is TGTGCCAGTAGTATCCTCCAGGCTAACTATGGCTACACCTTC.

V and J are TRBV6-5 and TRBJ1-5; 8 nucleotides agree with TRBD1. The trim removed 6 bases at V and 2 bases at J, leaving 6 bases unmatched. This CDR3 has 15 residues. Germline CDR1 MNHEY, CDR2 SVGAGI. CDR3 DNA sequence: TGTGCCAGCAGCTCTCAGGGGGCAGGCAATCAGCCCCAGCATTTT. As protein: CASSSQGAGNQPQHF.

This clone was detected only a few times. The V gene is TRBV7-9, the J gene TRBJ2-5; tentative D call: TRBD1 (5 bases). The CDR3 runs to 15 residues. Germline CDR1 is SEHNR and CDR2 is FQNEAQ (reference sequence). The V end was cut by 3 bases, the J end by 1 base, with 12 bases between. CDR3 amino acids: CASSFLQEIQETQYF. Here the CDR3 DNA reads TGTGCCAGCAGCTTTCTACAGGAGATCCAAGAGACCCAGTACTTC.

The V call is TRBV6-5, the J call TRBJ2-7; TRBD1 matches at 10 bases. Germline V gives CDR1 MNHEY, CDR2 SVGAGI. The CDR3 extends over 15 amino acids. V was clipped by 6 bases and J by 1 base; unmatched bases: 6. The CDR3 protein is CASRSRDRGSYEQYF. CDR3 bases: TGTGCCAGCAGATCTCGGGACAGGGGTTCCTACGAGCAGTACTTC.

V usage is TRBV6-5 and J usage is TRBJ1-1, with 9 bases identical to TRBD1. Per the germline V gene, CDR1 is MNHEY and CDR2 is SVGAGI. V trimming: 6 bases; J trimming: 4 bases; junction bases outside the gene matches: 3. The CDR3 has 13 residues. The CDR3 DNA follows: TGTGCCAGCAGGGGACAGGGAAGCACTGAAGCTTTCTTT. Protein sequence: CASRGQGSTEAFF.

The rearrangement uses TRBV5-6 and TRBJ2-5; weak D call: TRBD1 (5 bases). Trimming pared 3 bases from V and 5 bases from J, leaving 14 bases between. The CDR3 sequence is 14 residues long. The germline CDR1 and CDR2 sequences are SGHDT and YYEEEE. CDR3 amino acids: CASSSWGPGETQYF. In DNA form, the CDR3 reads TGTGCCAGCAGCTCTTGGGGTCCAGGGGAGACCCAGTACTTC.

This clone appeared once. The CDR3 sequence: CASSPTRQARNTIYF. CDR3 bases: TGCGCCAGCAGCCCTACTAGACAGGCCCGAAACACCATATATTTT. This chain links TRBV5-1 with TRBJ1-3; TRBD1 might be the D (6 bases). Germline CDR1 is SGHRS and CDR2 is YFSETQ. CDR3 length equals 15 residues. Trimming left V 4 bases short and J 5 bases short, with 16 bases between.